Below are 16 T cell receptor beta chains sequenced from a single sample in a study of T cells in Graves' hyperthyroidism and ophthalmopathy. Regions amplified from RNA transcripts were the TCR beta CDR3 regions. RT-PCR in the first round (using the HTBI primer set) targeted the TCR CDR3. TCRdb re-called the multiplex PCR reads through MiXCR, storing one row per CDR3 protein. The data show 750,000 to 900,000 distinct CDR3 sequences, 38% seen once. Sequencing used blood. All receptors come from a man aged 18 to 35 with Graves' hyperthyroidism.

For this clonotype: The conserved final phenylalanine or tryptophan is absent from the CDR3, which likely points to a read error. The DNA is left out, because the CDR3 cannot be placed on it with certainty; the CDR3 is given as TCRdb lists it. V gene TRBV2 combines with J gene TRBJ1-6. Germline V gene data show CDR1 as SNHLY and CDR2 as FYNNEI. Both ends counted, the CDR3 spans 11 residues. The CDR3 here is CASSGVGSGRG.

The chain carries TRBV5-6 and TRBJ1-2; a weak D match, TRBD1 (6 bases). CDR1 and CDR2 from the germline V gene are SGHDT and YYEEEE. CDR3 size: 15 residues. Trimming stripped 4 bases from V and 4 bases from J, with 17 bases between. The DNA of the CDR3 is TGTGCCAGCAGCGTTACAGGGCTTGGCGTCTATGGCTACACCTTC. Translation: CASSVTGLGVYGYTF.

The chain combines TRBV14 with TRBJ1-6, with a tentative D call TRBD1 (6 bases). V was clipped by 3 bases and J by 6 bases, with 15 bases between them. CDR3 length: 16 residues. Per germline, CDR1 SGHDN and CDR2 FVKESK. CDR3: CASSHTTNRANSPLHF. The CDR3 DNA follows: TGTGCCAGCAGCCATACCACTAACAGGGCTAATTCACCCCTCCACTTT.

This clonotype was found once. This chain joins TRBV19 and TRBJ1-5; maybe TRBD1 (6 bases). The germline CDR1 and CDR2 sequences are LNHDA and SQIVND (reference sequence). Trimming removed 7 bases at V and 5 bases at J, with 15 bases between. The CDR3 loop spans 14 amino acids. In nucleotides, the CDR3 is TGTGCCAGTACCAGAGGGGGGGCGGATCAGCCCCAGCATTTT. Its protein is CASTRGGADQPQHF.

The table lists this clonotype with a few counts. The chain joins TRBV20-1 to TRBJ2-7, with TRBD1 identical over 8 bases. This CDR3 has 14 residues. V dropped 3 bases and J dropped 7; count of bases not matched to a gene: 11. Germline values: CDR1 DFQATT, CDR2 SNEGSKA (reference sequence). CDR3 residues: CSARKRQGNGEQYF. The CDR3 DNA is TGCAGTGCTAGGAAACGACAGGGGAACGGAGAGCAGTACTTC.

The chain recombines TRBV10-3 with TRBJ2-7, with 7 bases lining up with TRBD2. TRBJ2-4 explains the end of the DNA better; the J call may be wrong. The germline V gene encodes CDR1 ENHRY and CDR2 SYGVKD. This CDR3 contains 14 residues. The CDR3 DNA is TGTGCCATCAGTGAGTCTGGGGGGAGGGACATTCAGTACTTC. Amino acid sequence: CAISESGGRDIQYF.

The chain links TRBV9 to TRBJ2-5; 7 bases match TRBD2. The germline V gene encodes CDR1 SGDLS and CDR2 YYNGEE. The junction had 8 bases not matched to a gene; V was cut back by 4 bases and J by 5 bases. The CDR3 length is 14 residues. CDR3 sequence reads: CASSSSGLVETQYF. The CDR3 bases are TGTGCCAGCAGCTCAAGTGGACTAGTCGAGACCCAGTACTTC.

This clonotype was observed at least ten times. Written as DNA, the CDR3 is TGTGCCATCAGTGAGACCCGAAGTGCCTACGAGCAGTACTTC. Its translation is CAISETRSAYEQYF. The rearrangement uses TRBV10-3 and TRBJ2-7, with unresolved D. In germline, CDR1 is ENHRY, CDR2 SYGVKD. The V and J ends lost 2 bases and 2 bases respectively, with 10 bases between them. CDR3 length equals 14 residues.

J is TRBJ2-7 and V is TRBV5-1; 7 bases fit TRBD1. Germline V gene lookup returns CDR1 SGHRS and CDR2 YFSETQ. The CDR3 length is 14 residues. V lost 2 bases and J lost 5; bases outside the gene matches: 7. The CDR3 DNA sequence: TGCGCCAGCAGCTTAATAGGGGGCGCGGACGAGCAGTACTTC. Protein: CASSLIGGADEQYF.

This clonotype showed up just a few times. The chain carries TRBV27 and TRBJ1-2, with TRBD1 identical over 7 bases. After removal of 5 bases from V and 4 bases from J, the junction contained 7 bases not matched to a gene. In germline, CDR1 is MNHEY, CDR2 SMNVEV (reference sequence). This CDR3 spans 14 amino acids. The CDR3, as DNA: TGTGCCAGCAGTGCCATTGGACAGGTCTATGGCTACACCTTC. Residues: CASSAIGQVYGYTF.

Of note for this clonotype: Since no conserved phenylalanine or tryptophan closes the CDR3, a read error is the likely cause. The V gene is TRBV12-3 or TRBV12-4, the J gene TRBJ1-5, with D hard to call. The CDR3 is 16 amino acids. Trimming stripped 3 bases from V and 2 bases from J, with 14 bases between. In nucleotides, the CDR3 is TGTGCCAGCAGTTTTTCGGAGGGTTGGGGCAATCAGCCCCAGCATCTT. Protein: CASSFSEGWGNQPQHL.

This clonotype was seen only a few times. This chain links TRBV29-1 with TRBJ2-7; D unresolved. V lost 0 bases to trimming and J lost 0 bases, with 6 bases between them. CDR1 is SQVTM and CDR2 is ANQGSEA in the germline V gene. The CDR3 runs 13 residues. Here the CDR3 DNA reads TGCAGCGTTGAAGATGCGGTCTCCTACGAGCAGTACTTC. It encodes CSVEDAVSYEQYF.

This clonotype was counted at least ten times. The chain carries TRBV20-1 and TRBJ2-7, with TRBD2 identical over 8 bases. The germline gives CDR1 DFQATT, CDR2 SNEGSKA (reference sequence). Unmatched junction bases numbered 2, after V lost 1 base and J lost 0 bases. This CDR3 spans 14 amino acids. DNA for the CDR3: TGCAGTGCTAGAGTTGGGACTAGCTCCTACGAGCAGTACTTC. The encoded protein is CSARVGTSSYEQYF.

The J gene is TRBJ1-2, the V gene TRBV19; weak D call: TRBD1 (5 bases). This CDR3 region has 14 residues. V dropped 5 bases and J dropped 2 bases, with 12 bases sitting between them. Per germline, CDR1 LNHDA and CDR2 SQIVND (reference sequence). The CDR3 region is CASSDWGPNYGYTF. The CDR3 coding sequence is TGTGCCAGTAGTGACTGGGGCCCAAACTATGGCTACACCTTC.

This clonotype was found a few times. Its ends do not fully match the called genes, so a read error is possible. J is TRBJ1-5 and V is TRBV5-1; a weak D match, TRBD1 (5 bases). Germline CDR1 is SGHRS and CDR2 is YFSETQ. The CDR3 runs 14 residues. DNA for the CDR3: TGTGCCAGCAGTGATAGCCCGGGGGGTCAGCCCCAGCATTTT. This encodes CASSDSPGGQPQHF.

The CDR3 loop is CASSYSGSWNTEAFF. The CDR3 nucleotides are TGTGCCAGCAGTTACTCCGGTTCGTGGAACACTGAAGCTTTCTTT. The V and J genes are TRBV6-6 and TRBJ1-1; D not certain. This CDR3 has 15 residues. From germline, CDR1 is MNHNY and CDR2 SVGAGI (reference sequence). The V and J ends lost 0 bases and 1 base respectively, with 9 bases between them.